These T cell receptor beta chains were read from a single sample in a study of blood T cells in healthy people across ages. Via MiXCR, TCRdb re-called the 5' RACE reads, giving one row per CDR3 protein. The table lists fewer than 2 million distinct CDR3 sequences, 39% of them singletons. The sample consisted of blood. These receptors were collected from a human donor in good health. Both conserved end residues are part of each CDR3. D genes are given only for firm matches. Rows give clone size only sometimes, using once, few, many, or a class for an expanded clone.

V gene	clone size	J gene	D gene	CDR3 DNA	CDR3 protein
TRBV20-1	-	TRBJ2-1	TRBD2	TGCAGTGCCGACGGATGGACTAGCGGGGTTAGCTCCTACAATGAGCAGTTCTTC	CSADGWTSGVSSYNEQFF
TRBV9	-	TRBJ2-2	TRBD1	TGTGCCAGCAGCGTAGGGGACAGGGGATTCGCCGGGGAGCTGTTTTTT	CASSVGDRGFAGELFF
TRBV7-6	few	TRBJ2-5	TRBD2	TGTGCCAGCAGCTCCGGGACTAGCGGGGGAGTTAGGGAGACCCAGTACTTC	CASSSGTSGGVRETQYF
TRBV12-3/TRBV12-4	-	TRBJ1-2	-	TGTGCCAGCAAAGGAGGGGCCTATGGCTACACCTTC	CASKGGAYGYTF
TRBV7-9	-	TRBJ1-1	TRBD1	TGTGCCAGCAGCTTCCGGGACAGTCGGACCACTGAAGCTTTCTTT	CASSFRDSRTTEAFF
TRBV10-3	few	TRBJ2-5	-	TGTGCCATCAGTGAGTGGTCCCAAGAGACCCAGTACTTC	CAISEWSQETQYF
TRBV12-3/TRBV12-4	few	TRBJ2-5	-	TGTGCCAGCAGCCCCTCGGGGCAGGGTAAGACCCAGTACTTC	CASSPSGQGKTQYF
TRBV29-1	few	TRBJ1-2	-	TGCAGCGTGGGGAGGGACCCCCCGGAGGCAGGTGGGGGCTTGTATGGCTACACCTTC	CSVGRDPPEAGGGLYGYTF
TRBV2	-	TRBJ1-1	-	TGTGCCAGCAGTGTCGGTCGGTTGGGAGCTTTCTTT	CASSVGRLGAFF
TRBV3-1	-	TRBJ1-2	-	TGTGCCAGCAGTCACTCCGGGACACCGATCTATGGCTACACCTTC	CASSHSGTPIYGYTF
TRBV20-1	-	TRBJ2-5	TRBD2	TGCAGTGCTGGTCGGGCGGGGGGGGACCAAGAGACCCAGTACTTC	CSAGRAGGDQETQYF
TRBV7-2	few	TRBJ1-5	TRBD1	TGTGCCAGCAGCCGGACAGGGGTTAAGATGAATCAGCCCCAGCATTTT	CASSRTGVKMNQPQHF
TRBV4-1	-	TRBJ2-1	TRBD2	TGCGCCAGCAGCCACACTAGCGGGGGGTTCAATGAGCAGTTCTTC	CASSHTSGGFNEQFF
TRBV20-1	-	TRBJ2-1	-	TGCAGTGCTAGAGATAACACAGCCGAGAAGGAGCAGTTCTTC	CSARDNTAEKEQFF
TRBV29-1	-	TRBJ1-5	-	TGCAGCGTTGAAGAGTTGGTCGGACAGCCCCAGCATTTT	CSVEELVGQPQHF
TRBV7-3	-	TRBJ2-3	-	TGTGCCAGCAGCCCTGCTTTCGGGGGTCAGTATTTT	CASSPAFGGQYF
TRBV7-9	few	TRBJ2-1	-	TGTGCCAGCAGCCAGATGGGAGGGCAGTTCTTC	CASSQMGGQFF
TRBV11-2	-	TRBJ2-3	-	TGTGCCAGCAGCCCTCTGCGGGGGCCCCTTTTCCACACAGATACGCAGTATTTT	CASSPLRGPLFHTDTQYF